The present entry profiles one T cell receptor (beta chain) with its context. The CDR3 contains 15 residues. Looked up from germline, CDR1 is SGHTA and CDR2 is FQGNSA. V dropped 1 base and J dropped 3; count of bases not matched to a gene: 2. This sample stems from a study of blood T cell repertoires in COVID-19. Study as a whole: The analysed material was cDNA or gDNA that came from T cells, B-cell-depleted T cells, or PBMCs.

Profiling relied on immunoSEQ multiplex PCR, and the TCRdb table lists in-frame clones only, not all of them. This sample has roughly 330,000 clones, with around four fifths found just once. Sequenced: peripheral blood. The source of this sequence is a woman aged 50 to 60 with acute or convalescent COVID-19. The chain has TRBV7-2 and TRBJ2-7; 11 bases match TRBD2. The CDR3 DNA reads TGTGCCAGCAGCTTAGTTCTAGCGGGGGGCTACGAGCAGTACTTC. This sequence encodes CASSLVLAGGYEQYF.